The rows below give T cell receptor beta chains drawn from one sample of a study of blood T cell repertoires in COVID-19. Clones were sequenced by immunoSEQ multiplex PCR, and TCRdb holds only the in-frame ones, with some missing. The sample has some 190,000 clones; about 88% are singletons. Material for sequencing was PBMCs or T cells enriched from blood (not recorded which). Source of these receptors: a woman in her thirties or forties in a cohort exposed to, infected with or recovered from COVID-19 (not recorded which). CDR3s include the opening cysteine and the closing phenylalanine or tryptophan. D genes are given only for firm matches. Size is omitted from some rows. Given values are once, few, many or a class for expanded clones.

>TRBD1|TRBV7-6|TRBJ2-2|16|.
CASSLGTGTNTGELFF
TGTGCCAGCAGCTTAGGGACAGGGACGAACACCGGGGAGCTGTTTTTT
>.|TRBV5-5|TRBJ1-5|13|.
CASSFRSNQPQHF
TGTGCCAGCAGCTTTCGTAGCAATCAGCCCCAGCATTTT
>.|TRBV27|TRBJ2-7|15|.
CASTRAPTDEYEQYF
TGTGCCAGCACCCGAGCCCCGACAGACGAATACGAGCAGTACTTC
>.|TRBV4-1|TRBJ2-7|15|.
CASSPTGTLTYEQYF
TGCGCCAGCAGCCCCACCGGGACTTTAACCTACGAGCAGTACTTC
>TRBD1|TRBV30|TRBJ1-2|13|.
CAYFGDSSYGYTF
TGTGCCTACTTCGGGGACAGCAGTTATGGCTACACCTTC
>.|TRBV3-1/TRBV3-2|TRBJ2-3|15|.
CASSQGSVGTDTQYF
TGTGCCAGCAGCCAAGGCAGCGTGGGCACAGATACGCAGTATTTT
>.|TRBV4-3|TRBJ1-5|17|.
CASSHTAGGAKDQPQHF
TGCGCCAGCAGCCATACCGCCGGCGGGGCGAAGGATCAGCCCCAGCATTTT
>.|TRBV9|TRBJ1-2|15|.
CASSVTLGGPDGYTF
TGTGCCAGCAGCGTAACCCTGGGAGGTCCCGATGGCTACACCTTC
>.|TRBV15|TRBJ1-1|13|.
CATSRDGSTEAFF
TGTGCCACCAGCAGAGATGGGAGCACTGAAGCTTTCTTT
>.|TRBV19|TRBJ2-5|14|few
CASSIGQSQETQYF
TGTGCCAGTAGTATAGGACAGTCACAAGAGACCCAGTACTTC
>.|TRBV12-3/TRBV12-4|TRBJ1-2|13|.
CASSFDSNYGYTF
TGTGCCAGCAGTTTCGACAGTAACTATGGCTACACCTTC
>TRBD1|TRBV29-1|TRBJ1-1|16|.
CSVVDRGGKANTEAFF
TGCAGCGTTGTGGACAGGGGGGGTAAGGCGAACACTGAAGCTTTCTTT
>.|TRBV19|TRBJ1-6|16|.
CASSPVFRDYNSPLHF
TGTGCCAGTAGTCCTGTCTTCCGCGACTATAATTCACCCCTCCACTTT
>TRBD1|TRBV5-5|TRBJ1-2|16|once
CASNGDSPNTAHGYTF
TGTGCCAGCAACGGGGACAGTCCCAACACCGCCCATGGCTACACCTTC
>TRBD2|TRBV3-1/TRBV3-2|TRBJ2-3|15|.
CASSGTNRITDTQYF
TGTGCCAGCAGCGGGACTAACAGGATCACAGATACGCAGTATTTT
>.|TRBV19|TRBJ2-2|18|.
CASKQLKGSSAVPGELFF
TGTGCCAGCAAGCAACTCAAGGGGTCTAGCGCCGTCCCCGGGGAGCTGTTTTTT
>.|TRBV11-2|TRBJ1-2|13|.
CASSFKTSYGYTF
TGTGCCAGCAGCTTTAAAACTTCTTATGGCTACACCTTC
>TRBD1|TRBV2|TRBJ2-3|13|.
CASNTGVEDTQYF
TGTGCCAGCAATACAGGGGTGGAAGATACGCAGTATTTT
>TRBD1|TRBV24-1|TRBJ2-5|18|.
CATSESGQRGLYQETQYF
TGTGCCACCAGTGAATCGGGACAGCGAGGCCTGTACCAAGAGACCCAGTACTTC
>.|TRBV2|TRBJ1-4|15|.
CASFRSGGTNEKLFF
TGTGCCAGCTTTAGATCGGGGGGCACTAATGAAAAACTGTTTTTT
>.|TRBV5-3|TRBJ2-7|15|once
CARSFRTRNYYEQYF
TGTGCCAGAAGCTTCAGGACACGGAACTACTACGAGCAGTACTTC
>TRBD1|TRBV5-1|TRBJ2-5|14|once
CASRDGQGGETQYF
TGCGCCAGCAGGGACGGACAGGGGGGAGAGACCCAGTACTTC
>TRBD1|TRBV5-6|TRBJ2-7|14|.
CASSLDRGRHEQYF
TGTGCCAGCAGCTTGGATAGGGGGCGGCACGAGCAGTACTTC
>TRBD1|TRBV7-2|TRBJ2-7|16|few
CASSLGPLGTGDEQYF
TGTGCCAGCAGCTTAGGTCCCCTCGGGACAGGGGACGAGCAGTACTTC
>.|TRBV21-1|TRBJ1-4|14|.
CASSRGRANEKLFF
TGTGCCAGCAGCAGGGGGCGGGCTAATGAAAAACTGTTTTTT
>.|TRBV4-2|TRBJ1-2|14|.
CASSLFPGDDGYTF
TGTGCCAGCAGCCTCTTCCCGGGAGACGATGGCTACACCTTC
>.|TRBV5-1|TRBJ2-3|16|few
CASSLGGAASTDTQYF
TGCGCCAGCAGCTTAGGGGGGGCAGCTAGCACAGATACGCAGTATTTT
>.|TRBV30|TRBJ2-3|14|.
CAWSPARGADTQYF
TGTGCCTGGAGCCCTGCCAGGGGAGCAGATACGCAGTATTTT
>.|TRBV5-4|TRBJ1-2|14|.
CASSEGGFIGGYTF
TGTGCCAGCAGCGAAGGGGGATTCATTGGCGGCTACACCTTC
>.|TRBV4-3|TRBJ2-7|14|.
CASSQSDGAYEQYF
TGCGCCAGCAGCCAATCGGACGGGGCCTACGAGCAGTACTTC
>TRBD1|TRBV10-2|TRBJ1-5|17|.
CASSEPGTDYSNQPQHF
TGCGCCAGCAGTGAGCCTGGGACAGACTATAGCAATCAGCCCCAGCATTTT
>TRBD2|TRBV5-5|TRBJ2-7|15|once
CASSFPSGLIIEQYF
TGTGCCAGCAGCTTCCCATCGGGACTAATCATTGAGCAGTACTTC
>TRBD1|TRBV7-6|TRBJ1-4|15|.
CASSFEGAANEKLFF
TGTGCCAGCAGCTTTGAGGGGGCAGCTAATGAAAAACTGTTTTTT
>TRBD1|TRBV19|TRBJ2-7|15|many
CASSIDLGQVNEQYF
TGTGCCAGTAGTATAGATTTGGGACAGGTAAACGAGCAGTACTTC
>.|TRBV2|TRBJ2-5|16|.
CASSGGDSSFGETQYF
TGTGCCAGCAGTGGCGGGGATTCAAGCTTCGGGGAGACCCAGTACTTC
>.|TRBV10-1|TRBJ2-7|14|once
CASSRNGLEDEQYF
TGCGCCAGCAGCCGGAACGGGTTGGAGGACGAGCAGTACTTC
>TRBD1|TRBV5-1|TRBJ1-2|14|.
CASSADRGRDGYTF
TGCGCCAGCAGCGCCGACAGGGGGAGGGATGGCTACACCTTC
>TRBD2|TRBV11-3|TRBJ2-3|15|.
CASSSISGGPDTQYF
TGTGCCAGCAGCTCTATATCGGGAGGGCCGGATACGCAGTATTTT
>TRBD2|TRBV11-2|TRBJ2-1|14|.
CASRRTSGYNEQFF
TGTGCCAGCAGGCGGACTAGCGGCTACAATGAGCAGTTCTTC
>.|TRBV19|TRBJ1-1|14|.
CASSIFLRNTEAFF
TGTGCCAGTAGTATCTTTCTTAGGAACACTGAAGCTTTCTTT
>TRBD2|TRBV27|TRBJ2-3|14|.
CASSSIAGGDTQYF
TGTGCCAGCAGTTCAATAGCGGGAGGAGATACGCAGTATTTT
>.|TRBV5-5|TRBJ1-1|15|.
CASSTRTAWDTEAFF
TGTGCCAGCAGCACGAGGACAGCTTGGGACACTGAAGCTTTCTTT
>TRBD2|TRBV11-3|TRBJ2-1|14|.
CASSREAVYNEQFF
TGTGCCAGCAGTCGGGAGGCGGTCTACAATGAGCAGTTCTTC